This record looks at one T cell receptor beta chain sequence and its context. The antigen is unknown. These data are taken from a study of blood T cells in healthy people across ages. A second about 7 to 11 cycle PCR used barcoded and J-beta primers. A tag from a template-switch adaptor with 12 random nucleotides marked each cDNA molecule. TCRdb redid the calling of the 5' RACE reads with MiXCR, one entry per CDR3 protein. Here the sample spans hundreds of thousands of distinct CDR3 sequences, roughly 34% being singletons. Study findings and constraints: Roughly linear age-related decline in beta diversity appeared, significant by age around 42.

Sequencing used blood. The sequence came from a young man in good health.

The DNA for the CDR3 is TGTGCTTCGGACAGGGGGAGGAATTACGAGCAGTACTTC. This codes for CASDRGRNYEQYF. This rearrangement joins TRBV2 to TRBJ2-7; TRBD1 matches 10 bases. The CDR3 has 13 residues. The germline V gene has CDR1 SNHLY and CDR2 FYNNEI.